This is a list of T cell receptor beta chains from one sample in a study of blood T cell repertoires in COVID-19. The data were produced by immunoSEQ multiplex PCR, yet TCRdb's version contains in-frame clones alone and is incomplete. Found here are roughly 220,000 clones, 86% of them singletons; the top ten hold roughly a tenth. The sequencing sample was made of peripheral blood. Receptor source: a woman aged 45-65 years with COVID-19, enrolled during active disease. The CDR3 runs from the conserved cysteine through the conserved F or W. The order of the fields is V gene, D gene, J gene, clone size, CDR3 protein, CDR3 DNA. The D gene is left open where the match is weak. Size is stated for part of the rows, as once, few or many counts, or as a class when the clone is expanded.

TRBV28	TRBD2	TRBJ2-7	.	CASSFSLAGSYEQYF	TGTGCCAGCAGTTTTAGCCTAGCGGGGTCCTACGAGCAGTACTTC
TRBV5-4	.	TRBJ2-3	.	CASGLTDTQYF	TGTGCCAGCGGCCTCACAGATACGCAGTATTTT
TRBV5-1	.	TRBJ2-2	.	CASSLLGWGHYNTGELFF	TGCGCCAGCAGCTTGTTGGGGTGGGGACACTACAACACCGGGGAGCTGTTTTTT
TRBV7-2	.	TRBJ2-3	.	CASSPAGIVQYF	TGTGCCAGCAGCCCCGCCGGGATAGTGCAGTATTTT
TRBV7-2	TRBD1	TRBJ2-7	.	CASSLAGQGLYRTYEQYF	TGTGCCAGCAGCTTAGCGGGACAGGGCCTTTACAGAACCTACGAGCAGTACTTC
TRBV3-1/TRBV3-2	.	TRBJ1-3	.	CASSQSGGNTIYF	TGTGCCAGCAGCCAAAGCGGGGGAAACACCATATATTTT
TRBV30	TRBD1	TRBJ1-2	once	CAWSEGTGPTHYGYTF	TGTGCCTGGAGTGAGGGGACAGGGCCAACTCACTATGGCTACACCTTC
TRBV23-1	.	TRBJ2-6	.	CASSPKLNCRDGANVLTF	TGCGCCAGCAGTCCAAAATTAAATTGCCGGGATGGGGCCAACGTCCTGACTTTC
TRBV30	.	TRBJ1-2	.	CAWSSSGGEGYTF	TGTGCCTGGAGCTCCTCGGGGGGAGAGGGCTACACCTTC
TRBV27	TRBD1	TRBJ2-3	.	CASIPRDRTTDTQYF	TGTGCCAGCATTCCCCGGGACAGGACGACAGATACGCAGTATTTT
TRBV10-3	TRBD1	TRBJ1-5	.	CAISESWTGDNQPQHF	TGTGCCATCAGTGAGTCCTGGACAGGGGACAATCAGCCCCAGCATTTT
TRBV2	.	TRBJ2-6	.	CASSVISGANVLTF	TGTGCCAGCAGTGTAATCTCTGGGGCCAACGTCCTGACTTTC
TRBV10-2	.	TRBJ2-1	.	CASSGRGNDFLYEQFF	TGCGCCAGCAGTGGTCGGGGGAACGATTTCCTCTATGAGCAGTTCTTC
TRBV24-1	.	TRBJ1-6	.	CATSDGHYNSPLHF	TGTGCCACCAGTGATGGACATTATAATTCACCCCTCCACTTT
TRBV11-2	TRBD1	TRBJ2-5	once	CASVRGQAAKETQYF	TGTGCCAGCGTGCGGGGACAGGCCGCGAAAGAGACCCAGTACTTC
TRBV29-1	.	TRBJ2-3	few	CSVLPGTGEYF	TGCAGCGTCCTACCCGGGACGGGGGAGTATTTT
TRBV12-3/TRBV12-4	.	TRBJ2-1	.	CASSFQNEQFF	TGTGCCAGCAGTTTCCAGAATGAGCAGTTCTTC
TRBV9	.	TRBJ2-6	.	CASSVAIRGAAGANVLTF	TGTGCCAGCAGCGTAGCGATCAGGGGTGCGGCGGGGGCCAACGTCCTGACTTTC
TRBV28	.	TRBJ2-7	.	CASSYHGESEQYF	TGTGCCAGCAGTTATCACGGTGAGAGTGAGCAGTACTTC
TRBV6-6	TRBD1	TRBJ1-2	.	CASRRSGDRGFYGYTF	TGTGCCAGCAGACGCTCCGGAGACAGGGGGTTCTATGGCTACACCTTC
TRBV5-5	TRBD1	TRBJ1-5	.	CASSRTGGGNQPQHF	TGTGCCAGCAGCCGAACAGGGGGGGGCAATCAGCCCCAGCATTTT
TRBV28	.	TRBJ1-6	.	CASSLGVGSAVTRAHF	TGTGCCAGCAGTTTAGGGGTCGGCAGCGCCGTTACGAGGGCCCACTTT
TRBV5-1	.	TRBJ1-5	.	CASSYSGQPQHF	TGCGCCAGCAGCTACTCGGGTCAGCCCCAGCATTTT
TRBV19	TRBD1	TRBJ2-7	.	CASSIDIAGGSYEQYF	TGTGCCAGTAGTATAGATATTGCAGGGGGTTCCTACGAGCAGTACTTC
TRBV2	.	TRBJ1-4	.	CASSLRRGLGEKLFF	TGTGCCAGCAGTTTACGCAGGGGCCTGGGTGAAAAACTGTTTTTT